These T cell receptor beta chains were read from a single sample in a study of Ad26.COV2.S vaccination and SARS-CoV-2 variants. The data were produced by immunoSEQ multiplex PCR, yet TCRdb's version contains in-frame clones alone and is incomplete. The sample has fewer than 800,000 clones; about 90% are singletons. This specimen consisted of peripheral blood, obtained in a trial of Ad26.COV2.S vaccine versus placebo. The receptors originated from a person between 18 and 65 years old who received the Ad26.COV2.S COVID-19 vaccine or a placebo. CDR3s include the opening cysteine and the closing phenylalanine or tryptophan. The D gene is left open where the match is weak. Clone size is shown for a subset of rows, as once, few, many or a class of expanded clone.

clone size,D gene,J gene,V gene,CDR3 protein,CDR3 DNA
.,.,TRBJ1-2,TRBV7-9,CASSSSSYGYTF,TGTGCCAGCAGCTCAAGCAGCTATGGCTACACCTTC
once,TRBD2,TRBJ2-1,TRBV30,CSSGRQTGNNEQFF,TGTTCTAGCGGGAGACAGACGGGTAACAATGAGCAGTTCTTC
.,.,TRBJ2-1,TRBV12-3/TRBV12-4,CASSFERGGEQFF,TGTGCCAGCAGTTTCGAACGAGGGGGGGAGCAGTTCTTC
.,.,TRBJ2-3,TRBV4-2,CASSPDPGGDTQYF,TGTGCCAGCAGCCCCGACCCGGGCGGGGATACGCAGTATTTT
.,.,TRBJ2-1,TRBV7-2,CATLFGLGVFF,TGTGCCACCCTCTTCGGGTTGGGTGTATTCTTC
once,.,TRBJ2-1,TRBV6-5,CASAETVPYNEQFF,TGTGCCAGCGCGGAGACAGTCCCCTACAATGAGCAGTTCTTC
.,.,TRBJ2-5,TRBV25-1,CASSEPPVETQYF,TGTGCCAGCAGTGAACCCCCGGTGGAGACCCAGTACTTC
.,.,TRBJ2-1,TRBV5-1,CASSLAFAGREQFF,TGCGCCAGCAGCTTGGCCTTTGCGGGGCGAGAGCAGTTCTTC
.,TRBD2,TRBJ2-1,TRBV10-3,CAISEILGRVAGHEQFF,TGTGCCATCAGTGAAATCCTGGGGCGGGTAGCGGGCCATGAGCAGTTCTTC
.,TRBD2,TRBJ2-7,TRBV19,CASSISGGNSYEQYF,TGTGCCAGTAGTATATCGGGAGGGAACTCCTACGAGCAGTACTTC
.,.,TRBJ2-3,TRBV27,CASSLGSGGLLGTDTQYF,TGTGCCAGCAGTTTAGGGTCAGGGGGGTTGCTGGGCACAGATACGCAGTATTTT
.,.,TRBJ2-3,TRBV4-1,CASSQEGPSLTTDTQYF,TGCGCCAGCAGCCAAGAAGGGCCCAGCCTCACCACAGATACGCAGTATTTT
.,TRBD1,TRBJ1-2,TRBV5-1,CASSLLDRASNGYTF,TGCGCCAGCAGCCTCCTGGACAGGGCAAGTAACGGCTACACCTTC
.,.,TRBJ2-1,TRBV19,CASSMLRLPVGNNEQFF,TGTGCCAGTAGTATGTTGCGGCTCCCCGTTGGGAACAATGAGCAGTTCTTC
.,TRBD1,TRBJ2-1,TRBV30,CAWRRGTGEGNEQFF,TGTGCCTGGAGGAGAGGGACAGGGGAGGGAAATGAGCAGTTCTTC
.,.,TRBJ2-1,TRBV24-1,CATSEDSRAPYNEQFF,TGTGCCACCAGTGAGGACTCCAGGGCCCCGTACAATGAGCAGTTCTTC
.,TRBD1,TRBJ1-6,TRBV5-4,CASSSPGQGNSPLHF,TGTGCCAGCAGCTCACCGGGACAGGGAAATTCACCCCTCCACTTT
.,.,TRBJ2-5,TRBV3-1/TRBV3-2,CASSPQRTGTRYF,TGTGCCAGCAGCCCCCAGCGGACGGGGACAAGGTACTTC
.,.,TRBJ2-7,TRBV6-5,CASSRGGQSTGQYF,TGTGCCAGCAGTAGGGGGGGACAATCCACGGGGCAGTACTTC
.,.,TRBJ1-2,TRBV27,CASSLSRFTVYGYTF,TGTGCCAGCAGTTTATCCCGCTTCACCGTATATGGCTACACCTTC
once,TRBD1,TRBJ2-2,TRBV18,CASSLIPGTGVPGELFF,TGTGCCAGCTCACTGATTCCCGGGACAGGAGTCCCCGGGGAGCTGTTTTTT
.,.,TRBJ1-1,TRBV2,CASNAYRVGNTEAFF,TGTGCCAGCAATGCCTACAGGGTGGGTAACACTGAAGCTTTCTTT
.,.,TRBJ1-2,TRBV15,CATSRLGGYTF,TGTGCCACCAGCAGGCTTGGGGGCTACACCTTC
.,.,TRBJ2-4,TRBV18,CASSLDRNIQYF,TGTGCCAGCTCGCTCGACAGGAACATTCAGTACTTC
.,.,TRBJ1-5,TRBV6-4,CASSRPQLDANQPQHF,TGTGCCAGCAGTCGCCCCCAACTGGACGCGAATCAGCCCCAGCATTTT
.,TRBD2,TRBJ2-3,TRBV25-1,CASSARAGAQTDTQYF,TGTGCCAGCAGTGCAAGAGCGGGAGCGCAAACAGATACGCAGTATTTT
.,.,TRBJ2-2,TRBV5-1,CASSLGAGVGTGELFF,TGCGCCAGCAGCTTGGGGGCCGGGGTAGGCACCGGGGAGCTGTTTTTT
.,TRBD1,TRBJ1-1,TRBV15,CATSRAGTGNTEAFF,TGTGCCACCAGCAGAGCGGGGACAGGGAACACTGAAGCTTTCTTT
.,.,TRBJ1-5,TRBV19,CASKRGVGNQPQHF,TGTGCCAGTAAAAGGGGGGTAGGGAATCAGCCCCAGCATTTT
.,.,TRBJ2-3,TRBV28,CASSPDSGPDTQYF,TGTGCCAGCAGTCCGGACAGTGGGCCGGATACGCAGTATTTT
.,TRBD1,TRBJ2-7,TRBV18,CASSDRGITYEQYF,TGTGCCAGCTCAGACAGGGGCATTACCTACGAGCAGTACTTC
.,.,TRBJ2-3,TRBV19,CASSQLSVGSRDTQYF,TGTGCCAGTAGTCAACTATCCGTCGGGAGCCGAGATACGCAGTATTTT
once,.,TRBJ1-3,TRBV27,CASSGGGGNTIYF,TGTGCCAGCAGCGGGGGGGGAGGAAACACCATATATTTT